This TCR beta chain came from a study of shared T cell receptors in the human thymus. Repertoires were generated with immunoSEQ multiplex PCR, while TCRdb's copy carries only in-frame clones and drops some. There are roughly 560,000 clones in the sample; around 78% occur only once, and about 0.013% lies in the top ten. The CDR3 totals 16 residues. The germline V gene has CDR1 KGHSH and CDR2 LQKENI. V gave up 2 bases and J gave up 4 bases, with 17 bases separating them. These records were also assigned to another study, of human thymus T cells. Turning to that study: Thymus tissue for the work was resected from patients undergoing corrective heart surgery. Related work showed strongly overlapping thymic repertoires across unrelated individuals.

The source is a boy under three years old with a congenital heart defect. Source material: thymocytes. The rearrangement joins TRBV18 to TRBJ1-1; tentatively, D is TRBD1 (5 bases). The CDR3 coding sequence is TGTGCCAGCTCACCAGGTCTTCCAGGGAGGAGCACTGAAGCTTTCTTT. Amino acid sequence: CASSPGLPGRSTEAFF.